The 9 T cell receptor beta chains below all came from one sample that was sequenced in a study of blood T cell repertoires in COVID-19. Repertoires were generated with immunoSEQ multiplex PCR, while TCRdb's copy carries only in-frame clones and drops some. The top ten hold roughly 2.5% of the sample, which has 200,000 to 250,000 clones, about nine tenths seen once. The material sequenced was peripheral blood. The receptor source for this set is a woman aged 60 to 75 with acute or convalescent COVID-19.

This chain links TRBV6-5 with TRBJ1-2, with TRBD1 matching 10 bases. Germline lookup yields CDR1 MNHEY and CDR2 SVGAGI. Trimming removed 0 bases from V and 6 bases from J; junction bases left unmatched: 7. The CDR3 is made up of 16 amino acids. CDR3: CASSYSGRGQGDGYTF. As DNA, the CDR3 is TGTGCCAGCAGTTACTCAGGGCGAGGACAGGGGGATGGCTACACCTTC.

V gene TRBV3-1 (or the pseudogene TRBV3-2) combines with J gene TRBJ2-1, with 9 bases identical to TRBD2. With 0 bases clipped from V and 4 bases from J, the junction kept 13 bases outside the gene matches. The CDR3 totals 19 residues. Germline V CDR1 and CDR2: LGHDT, YNNKEL (reference sequence). CDR3 sequence: CASSQDLRVSGGKYNEQFF. In nucleotides, the CDR3 is TGTGCCAGCAGCCAAGATCTGAGGGTGAGCGGGGGGAAATACAATGAGCAGTTCTTC.

The V gene is TRBV2, the J gene TRBJ1-4; no firm D call. The CDR3 sequence is 17 residues long. Germline loops: CDR1 SNHLY, CDR2 FYNNEI. V lost 0 bases, J lost 4 bases, and 15 bases lay in between. DNA of the CDR3: TGTGCCAGCAGTGAAGCGCTTTTCGGGGATGTTAATGAAAAACTGTTTTTT. This translates into CASSEALFGDVNEKLFF.

J is TRBJ2-1 and V is TRBV20-1; 7 bases align to TRBD2. Trimming at V came to 6 bases and at J to 10 bases, leaving 6 bases not matched to a gene. Germline V lookup: CDR1 DFQATT, CDR2 SNEGSKA (reference sequence). The CDR3 loop spans 11 amino acids. The DNA of the CDR3 is TGCAGTGCCAGGACTAGTTTGGAGCAGTTCTTC. Encoded protein: CSARTSLEQFF.

This clone was observed a single time. The rearrangement joins TRBV29-1 to TRBJ2-3; D gene uncertain. The germline CDR1 and CDR2 sequences are SQVTM and ANQGSEA. This CDR3 comprises 14 residues. V lost 4 bases and J lost 2, with 13 bases in between. The CDR3 DNA reads TGCAGCGTTGTACAGAACCCCTCCACAGATACGCAGTATTTT. This sequence encodes CSVVQNPSTDTQYF.

This clone was seen once. The chain links TRBV19 to TRBJ2-1; D gene ambiguous. CDR1 LNHDA and CDR2 SQIVND come from the germline V gene (reference sequence). CDR3 length: 15 amino acids. Trimming shortened V by 3 bases and J by 0 bases, and 9 bases separated the two germline ends. The CDR3 sequence is CASSMLGYSYNEQFF. The CDR3 DNA sequence: TGTGCCAGTAGTATGTTGGGCTACTCCTACAATGAGCAGTTCTTC.

The chain uses TRBV6-5 and TRBJ1-2; no clear D gene. Germline CDR1 reads MNHEY; CDR2 reads SVGAGI. The V and J ends lost 0 bases and 1 base respectively, with 6 bases between them. The CDR3 runs to 14 residues. Here the CDR3 reads CASSYSRVNYGYTF. CDR3 bases: TGTGCCAGCAGTTACTCGAGAGTTAACTATGGCTACACCTTC.

This clone was recorded only once. The chain uses TRBV5-4 and TRBJ1-2, with a possible D match to TRBD1 (5 bases). With 2 bases removed from V and 6 bases from J, the gap between germline ends came to 11 bases. This CDR3 is 13 amino acids long. Looked up from germline, CDR1 is SGHNT and CDR2 is YYREEE (reference sequence). The CDR3 nucleotides read TGTGCCAGCAGCTTCGTATCAGGGCATGGCTACACCTTC. Its protein product is CASSFVSGHGYTF.

V is TRBV19 and J is TRBJ2-3; 12 nucleotides line up with TRBD2. The ends lost 4 bases at V and 3 bases at J; junction bases unmatched: 11. Germline V gene sequence: CDR1 LNHDA, CDR2 SQIVND (reference sequence). There are 18 residues in the CDR3. In DNA, the CDR3 is TGTGCCAGTAGTAGGGGTTGGACTAGCGGGGTGGGGACAGATACGCAGTATTTT. Amino acid sequence: CASSRGWTSGVGTDTQYF. The whole variable domain, filled in from reference TRBV19 and TRBJ2-3, reads DGGITQSPKYLFRKEGQNVTLSCEQNLNHDAMYWYRQDPGQGLRLIYYSQIVNDFQKGDIAEGYSVSREKKESFPLTVTSAQKNPTAFYLCASSRGWTSGVGTDTQYFGPGTRLTVL.